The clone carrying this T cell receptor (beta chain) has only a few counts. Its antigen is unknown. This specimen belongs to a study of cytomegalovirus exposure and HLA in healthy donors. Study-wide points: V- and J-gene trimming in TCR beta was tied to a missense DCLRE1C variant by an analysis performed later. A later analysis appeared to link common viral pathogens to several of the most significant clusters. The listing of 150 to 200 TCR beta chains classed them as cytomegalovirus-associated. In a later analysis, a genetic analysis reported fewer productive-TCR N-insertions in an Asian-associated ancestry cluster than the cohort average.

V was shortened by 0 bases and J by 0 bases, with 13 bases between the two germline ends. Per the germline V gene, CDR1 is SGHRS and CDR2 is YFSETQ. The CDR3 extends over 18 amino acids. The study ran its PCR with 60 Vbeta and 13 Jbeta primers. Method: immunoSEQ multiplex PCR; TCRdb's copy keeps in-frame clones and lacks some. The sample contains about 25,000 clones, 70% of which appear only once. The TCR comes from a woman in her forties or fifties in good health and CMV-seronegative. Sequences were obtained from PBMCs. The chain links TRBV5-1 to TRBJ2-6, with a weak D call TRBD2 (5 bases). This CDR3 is CASSLEGQGGSGANVLTF. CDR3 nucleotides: TGCGCCAGCAGCTTGGAGGGCCAAGGAGGCTCTGGGGCCAACGTCCTGACTTTC.